This is a list of T cell receptor beta chains from one sample in a study of CD8 T cells in ankylosing spondylitis. Each CDR3 protein is one row after TCRdb ran MiXCR on the 5' RACE reads. The sample lists 670,000 or so distinct CDR3 sequences, 19% seen once, with around a fifth in the top ten. Source material: blood, either unsorted or a sorted T cell fraction (not recorded which). These receptors originate from a male donor with ankylosing spondylitis. CDR3s leave out the opening cysteine and the closing phenylalanine or tryptophan. Each record gives: V gene, D gene, J gene, CDR3 protein. D genes are given only for firm matches.

>TRBV6-2/TRBV6-3|.|TRBJ2-7
ASSYFAGPYEQY
>TRBV3-1|.|TRBJ2-1
ASKGDPGPQHNEQF
>TRBV7-9|TRBD1|TRBJ1-1
ASSPQTGTTTEAF
>TRBV25-1|.|TRBJ2-5
ASSERGTQY
>TRBV20-1|.|TRBJ2-7
SARDLIIAGDEQY
>TRBV5-1|TRBD1|TRBJ1-1
ASSPGQGRTEAF
>TRBV6-2/TRBV6-3|.|TRBJ1-2
ASSLTPTNYGYT
>TRBV11-2|TRBD2|TRBJ2-3
ASSLELAVGGTDTQY
>TRBV20-1|.|TRBJ1-1
SARSTAANTEAF
>TRBV2|.|TRBJ1-3
ASSERRPSGNTMY
>TRBV12-3/TRBV12-4|TRBD1|TRBJ1-1
ASSPRGKDTEAF
>TRBV29-1|.|TRBJ2-7
SVGNGESSYEQY
>TRBV7-9|.|TRBJ2-4
ASSSGAKNIQY
>TRBV5-1|.|TRBJ2-1
ASSLGIRDDLNEQF
>TRBV11-3|.|TRBJ2-1
ASSLRGHREGYNEQF
>TRBV10-3|.|TRBJ2-7
AISGRGDEQY
>TRBV4-1|.|TRBJ1-3
ASSQAFGSSGNTIY
>TRBV24-1|TRBD2|TRBJ2-1
ATSDAAGGSYNEQF
>TRBV12-3/TRBV12-4|.|TRBJ2-7
ASSPRDSMTEQY
>TRBV7-2|TRBD1|TRBJ2-2
ASSLTGAHRGFVELF
>TRBV7-8|.|TRBJ2-3
ASSEQRSADTQY
>TRBV5-1|.|TRBJ1-2
ASSLASGVGYGYT
>TRBV29-1|.|TRBJ2-1
SAIGVFNNNEQF
>TRBV11-2|TRBD1|TRBJ2-1
ASSSPRGQGYNEQF
>TRBV7-2|TRBD1|TRBJ1-1
ASSHRGQGNTEAF
>TRBV6-5|TRBD1|TRBJ2-3
ASSSLDRVADTQY
>TRBV12-3/TRBV12-4|TRBD1|TRBJ1-2
ASSLSGGTYGYT
>TRBV6-1|.|TRBJ1-1
ASRGRDKNTEAF
>TRBV15|TRBD1|TRBJ2-5
ATSRAGTGERETQY
>TRBV4-2|.|TRBJ2-5
ASSQDPQKQETQY
>TRBV24-1|TRBD1|TRBJ2-3
ATRKNFFRDREDTDTQY
>TRBV24-1|TRBD1|TRBJ2-1
ATSDRTTGGNEQF
>TRBV6-5|.|TRBJ1-1
ASSYSRRMGTEAF
>TRBV29-1|.|TRBJ2-7
SVGTTGEQY
>TRBV20-1|.|TRBJ1-6
SAHGTRNSPLH
>TRBV7-9|TRBD1|TRBJ1-3
ASSSTGGKGNTIY
>TRBV6-5|.|TRBJ1-1
ASSYGTVNTEAF
>TRBV28|TRBD1|TRBJ2-7
ASSPTDRFAR
>TRBV20-1|.|TRBJ1-5
SASLRGVGQPQH
>TRBV4-1|TRBD2|TRBJ2-1
ASSHGGLAGGPGGQF
>TRBV7-3|TRBD2|TRBJ2-1
ASSPFTGLAGSNEQF
>TRBV27|TRBD1|TRBJ2-5
ASSLSPTDRGETQY
>TRBV11-2|.|TRBJ1-4
ASRGLEPTNEKLF
>TRBV6-8|TRBD2|TRBJ2-7
ASTQLAGVYEQY
>TRBV12-3/TRBV12-4|.|TRBJ2-2
ASSFAHTGELF
>TRBV2|TRBD2|TRBJ2-5
ASTRGGTSWTQY
>TRBV5-6|.|TRBJ1-6
ASSLSGSGSPLH
>TRBV11-2|.|TRBJ2-2
ASSLAARGELF
>TRBV19|TRBD1|TRBJ2-7
ASHPRDRSYEQY
>TRBV29-1|TRBD1|TRBJ1-2
SVRPGQLNYGYT
>TRBV3-1|TRBD2|TRBJ2-1
ASEDSGRGYSEQF
>TRBV6-5|.|TRBJ1-6
ASSYSRGVGSPLH
>TRBV6-5|.|TRBJ2-7
ASSSPAPYEQY
>TRBV3-1|TRBD1|TRBJ1-1
ASSLSGTGDEAF
>TRBV7-2|.|TRBJ2-5
ASSLDGPRQRETQY
>TRBV20-1|.|TRBJ2-1
SHRAYSYNEQF
>TRBV5-1|.|TRBJ2-3
ASSLVVSSTDTQY
>TRBV18|TRBD2|TRBJ2-1
ASSPPGLAGANEQF
>TRBV4-3|TRBD2|TRBJ2-1
ASSHSLGLAGGNEQF